The present TCR beta chain was sequenced within a study of T-cell reconstitution after alpha-beta-depleted transplantation in children. This clonotype was counted only a few times. The CDR3 contains 16 residues. Trimming removed 3 bases from V and 2 bases from J; junction bases left unmatched: 13. Germline V gene sequence: CDR1 SQVTM, CDR2 ANQGSEA. It was with unique molecular identifiers that the TCRbeta library was prepared. MiXCR, run by TCRdb on the PCR reads, gives a single entry per CDR3 protein. The data hold approximately 390,000 distinct CDR3 sequences, with approximately 10% observed a single time.

The sequence derives from a human donor who donated a stem cell graft to a child with acute myeloid leukemia. This chain links TRBV29-1 with TRBJ2-7; the match to TRBD2 covers 7 bases. The sequences come from PBMCs from the stem cell graft donor, collected from the stem cell graft. CDR3 loop: CSVDLPTSAKTYEQYF. The CDR3 DNA reads TGCAGCGTTGACCTCCCTACTAGCGCCAAAACCTACGAGCAGTACTTC.